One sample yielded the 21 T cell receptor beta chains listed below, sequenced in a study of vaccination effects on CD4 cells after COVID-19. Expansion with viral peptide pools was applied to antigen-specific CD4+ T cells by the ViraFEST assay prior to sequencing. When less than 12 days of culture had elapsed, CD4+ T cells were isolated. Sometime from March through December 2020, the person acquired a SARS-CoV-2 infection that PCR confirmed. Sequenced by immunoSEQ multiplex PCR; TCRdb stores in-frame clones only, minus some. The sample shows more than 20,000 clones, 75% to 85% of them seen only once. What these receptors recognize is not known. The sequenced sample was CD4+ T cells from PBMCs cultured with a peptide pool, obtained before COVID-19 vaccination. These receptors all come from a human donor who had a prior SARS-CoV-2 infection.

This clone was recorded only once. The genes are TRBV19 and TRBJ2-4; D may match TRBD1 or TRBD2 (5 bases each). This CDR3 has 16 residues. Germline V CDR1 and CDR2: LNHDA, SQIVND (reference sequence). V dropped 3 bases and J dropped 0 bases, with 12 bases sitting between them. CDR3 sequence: CASSMVGDVAKNIQYF. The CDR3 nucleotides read TGTGCCAGTAGTATGGTAGGGGACGTAGCCAAAAACATTCAGTACTTC.

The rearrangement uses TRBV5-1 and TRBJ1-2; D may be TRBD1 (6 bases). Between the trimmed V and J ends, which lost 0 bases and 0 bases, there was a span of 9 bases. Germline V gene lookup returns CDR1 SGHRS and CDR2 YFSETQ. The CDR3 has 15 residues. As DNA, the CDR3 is TGCGCCAGCAGCTTGGAGCAGGGGTCTAACTATGGCTACACCTTC. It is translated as CASSLEQGSNYGYTF.

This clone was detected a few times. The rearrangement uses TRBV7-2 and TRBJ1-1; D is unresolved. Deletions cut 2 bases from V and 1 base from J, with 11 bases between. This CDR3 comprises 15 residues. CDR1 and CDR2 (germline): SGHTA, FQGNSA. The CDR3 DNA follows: TGTGCCAGCAGCTTATTAGGGCAGGCGAACACTGAAGCTTTCTTT. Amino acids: CASSLLGQANTEAFF.

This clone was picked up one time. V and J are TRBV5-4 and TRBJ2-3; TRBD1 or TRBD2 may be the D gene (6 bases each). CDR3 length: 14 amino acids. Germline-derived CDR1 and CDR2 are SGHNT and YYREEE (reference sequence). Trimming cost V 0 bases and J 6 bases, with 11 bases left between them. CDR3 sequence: CASSLAQGRDTQYF. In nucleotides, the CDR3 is TGTGCCAGCAGCTTGGCCCAGGGGAGGGATACGCAGTATTTT.

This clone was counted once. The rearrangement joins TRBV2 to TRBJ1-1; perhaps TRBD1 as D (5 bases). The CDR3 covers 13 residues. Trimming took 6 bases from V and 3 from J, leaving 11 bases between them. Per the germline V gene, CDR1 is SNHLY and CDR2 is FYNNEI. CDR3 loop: CASRKEQDTEAFF. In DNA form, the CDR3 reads TGTGCCAGCAGGAAAGAACAGGACACTGAAGCTTTCTTT.

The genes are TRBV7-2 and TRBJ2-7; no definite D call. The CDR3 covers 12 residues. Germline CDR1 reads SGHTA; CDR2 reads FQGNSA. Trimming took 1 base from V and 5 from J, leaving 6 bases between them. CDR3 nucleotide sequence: TGTGCCAGCAGCTTAGAGTATAACGAGCAGTACTTC. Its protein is CASSLEYNEQYF. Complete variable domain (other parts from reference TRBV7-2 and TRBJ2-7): GAGVSQSPSNKVTEKGKDVELRCDPISGHTALYWYRQSLGQGLEFLIYFQGNSAPDKSGLPSDRFSAERTGGSVSTLTIQRTQQEDSAVYLCASSLEYNEQYFGPGTRLTVT.

The CDR3 DNA follows: TGTGCCAGCAGCGTATCCGGGAATAGCAATCAGCCCCAGCATTTT. It encodes CASSVSGNSNQPQHF. This chain joins TRBV9 and TRBJ1-5; D gene ambiguous. This CDR3 has 15 amino acids. Looked up from germline, CDR1 is SGDLS and CDR2 is YYNGEE. V was shortened by 1 base and J by 0 bases, with 8 bases between the two germline ends. The full variable domain, rest sourced from reference TRBV9 and TRBJ1-5, is DSGVTQTPKHLITATGQRVTLRCSPRSGDLSVYWYQQSLDQGLQFLIQYYNGEERAKGNILERFSAQQFPDLHSELNLSSLELGDSALYFCASSVSGNSNQPQHFGDGTRLSIL.

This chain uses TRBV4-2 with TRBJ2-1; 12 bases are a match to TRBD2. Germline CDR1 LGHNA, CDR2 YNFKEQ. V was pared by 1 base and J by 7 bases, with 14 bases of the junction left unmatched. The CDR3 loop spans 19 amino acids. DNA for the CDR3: TGTGCCAGCAGCCAAGTGAGTGGGCCGGGACTAGCGGGTTCTAATGAGCAGTTCTTC. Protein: CASSQVSGPGLAGSNEQFF.

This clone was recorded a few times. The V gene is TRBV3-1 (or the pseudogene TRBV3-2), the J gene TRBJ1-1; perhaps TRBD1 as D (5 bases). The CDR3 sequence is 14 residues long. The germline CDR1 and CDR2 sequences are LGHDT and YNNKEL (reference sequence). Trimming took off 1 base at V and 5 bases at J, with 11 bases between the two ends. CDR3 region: CASSQAWGRTEAFF. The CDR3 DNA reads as TGTGCCAGCAGCCAAGCTTGGGGGAGGACTGAAGCTTTCTTT.

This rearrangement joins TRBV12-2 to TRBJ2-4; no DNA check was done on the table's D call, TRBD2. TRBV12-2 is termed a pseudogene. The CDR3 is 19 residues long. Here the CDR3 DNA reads TGTGCAAGTCGACCCGTCTGGAGTAAAAGGGCGACTATCAAAAACATTCAGTACTTC. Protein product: CASRPVWSKRATIKNIQYF.

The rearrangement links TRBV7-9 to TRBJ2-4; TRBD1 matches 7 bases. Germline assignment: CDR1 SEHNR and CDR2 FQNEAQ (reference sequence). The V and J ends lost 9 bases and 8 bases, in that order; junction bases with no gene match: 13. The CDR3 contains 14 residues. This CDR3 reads CASPPPDRLDIQYF. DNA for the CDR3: TGTGCCAGTCCACCCCCGGACAGGCTGGACATTCAGTACTTC.

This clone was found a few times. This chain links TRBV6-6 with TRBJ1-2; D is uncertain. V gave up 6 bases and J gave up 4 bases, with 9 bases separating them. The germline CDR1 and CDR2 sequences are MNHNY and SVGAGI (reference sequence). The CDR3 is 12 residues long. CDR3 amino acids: CASSPTLYGYTF. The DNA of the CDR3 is TGTGCCAGCAGCCCGACTCTCTATGGCTACACCTTC.

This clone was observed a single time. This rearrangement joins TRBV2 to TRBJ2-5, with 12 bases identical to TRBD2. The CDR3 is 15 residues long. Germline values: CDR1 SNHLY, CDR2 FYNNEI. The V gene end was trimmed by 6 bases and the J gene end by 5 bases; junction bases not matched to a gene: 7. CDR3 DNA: TGTGCCAGCAGGGAAAGGACTAGCGGGGATGAGACCCAGTACTTC. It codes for CASRERTSGDETQYF.

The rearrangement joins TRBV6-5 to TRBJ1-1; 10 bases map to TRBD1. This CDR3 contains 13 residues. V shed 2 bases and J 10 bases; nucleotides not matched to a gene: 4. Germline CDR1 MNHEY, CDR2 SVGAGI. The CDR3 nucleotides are TGTGCCAGCAGTTACGCCGACAGGGGGCGAGCTTTCTTT. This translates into CASSYADRGRAFF.

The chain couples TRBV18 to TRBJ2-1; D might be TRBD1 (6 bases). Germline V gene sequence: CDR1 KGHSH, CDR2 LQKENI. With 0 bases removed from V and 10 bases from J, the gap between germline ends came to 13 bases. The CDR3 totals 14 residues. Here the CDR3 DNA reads TGTGCCAGCTCACCACCAATGGGGGCGTTGGAGCAGTTCTTC. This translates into CASSPPMGALEQFF.

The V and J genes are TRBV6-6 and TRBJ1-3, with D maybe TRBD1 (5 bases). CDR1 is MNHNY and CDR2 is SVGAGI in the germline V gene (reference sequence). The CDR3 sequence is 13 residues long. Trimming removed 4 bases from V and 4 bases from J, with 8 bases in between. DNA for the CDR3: TGTGCCAGCAGTTGGGGGTCCGGAAACACCATATATTTT. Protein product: CASSWGSGNTIYF.

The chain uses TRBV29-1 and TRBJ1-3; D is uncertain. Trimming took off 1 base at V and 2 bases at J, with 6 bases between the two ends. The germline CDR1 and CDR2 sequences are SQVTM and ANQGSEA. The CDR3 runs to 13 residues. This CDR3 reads CSVEAGTGNTIYF. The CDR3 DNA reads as TGCAGCGTTGAAGCAGGAACTGGAAACACCATATATTTT.

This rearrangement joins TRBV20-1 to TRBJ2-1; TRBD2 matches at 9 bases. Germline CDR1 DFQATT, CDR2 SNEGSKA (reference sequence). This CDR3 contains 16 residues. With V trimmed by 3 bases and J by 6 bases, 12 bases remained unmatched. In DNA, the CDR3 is TGCAGTGCTAGTGGACCACTTGGCGGGAGGGTCAATGAGCAGTTCTTC. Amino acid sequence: CSASGPLGGRVNEQFF.

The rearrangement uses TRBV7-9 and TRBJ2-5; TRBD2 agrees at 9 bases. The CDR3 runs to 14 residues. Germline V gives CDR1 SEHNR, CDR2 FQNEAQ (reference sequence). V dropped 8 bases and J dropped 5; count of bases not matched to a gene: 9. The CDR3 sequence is CASVPGLALETQYF. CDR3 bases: TGTGCCAGCGTGCCGGGACTAGCTCTGGAGACCCAGTACTTC.

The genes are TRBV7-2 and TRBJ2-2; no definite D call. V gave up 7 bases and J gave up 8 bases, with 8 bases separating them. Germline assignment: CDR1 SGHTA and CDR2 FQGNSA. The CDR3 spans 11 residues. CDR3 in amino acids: CASTLQGELFF. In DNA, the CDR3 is TGTGCCAGCACTCTACAAGGGGAGCTGTTTTTT.

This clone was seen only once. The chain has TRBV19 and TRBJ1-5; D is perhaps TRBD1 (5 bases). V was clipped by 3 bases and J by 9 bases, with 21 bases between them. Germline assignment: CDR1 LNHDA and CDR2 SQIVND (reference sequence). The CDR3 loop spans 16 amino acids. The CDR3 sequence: CASSILTTGAGGPQHF. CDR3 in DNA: TGTGCCAGTAGTATCTTAACAACCGGGGCCGGGGGGCCCCAGCATTTT.